Presented here are 23 T cell receptor beta chains from one specimen sequenced in a study of spatial heterogeneity in lung cancer. Each CDR3 protein gets one entry after TCRdb re-called the 5' RACE reads with MiXCR. The sample lists 60,000 to 90,000 distinct CDR3 sequences; 7.5% to 9.5% were seen once. Time point of the sample: sample taken at primary tumor resection. Sequencing was performed on PBMCs, taken at surgery. The receptors stem from a male donor with early-stage non-small cell lung cancer.

This clonotype showed up many times. This rearrangement joins TRBV11-2 to TRBJ2-1, with D maybe TRBD2 (5 bases). The V gene lost 4 bases and the J gene lost 9 bases, with 16 bases spanning the gap. The CDR3 length is 14 residues. CDR1 SGHAT and CDR2 FQNNGV come from the germline V gene. The CDR3 DNA follows: TGTGCCAGCAGCTCGACGGACGTTGCGGGTGAGCAGTTCTTC. Translated: CASSSTDVAGEQFF. The variable domain in full, with the rest retrieved from reference TRBV11-2 and TRBJ2-1, is EAGVAQSPRYKIIEKRQSVAFWCNPISGHATLYWYQQILGQGPKLLIQFQNNGVVDDSQLPKDRFSAERLKGVDSTLKIQPAKLEDSAVYLCASSSTDVAGEQFFGPGTRLTVL.

In its sample, this clonotype was seen a few times. The chain recombines TRBV30 with TRBJ2-7; D is unclear. The V end lost 1 base, the J end lost 1 base, and 14 bases lay between the germline ends. The CDR3 is 15 residues long. The germline gives CDR1 GTSNPN, CDR2 SVGIG (reference sequence). The CDR3 bases are TGTGCCTGGAGTGCTGGTAGTGGTTCTTCCTACGAGCAGTACTTC. It specifies CAWSAGSGSSYEQYF.

In its sample, this clonotype was seen many times. The rearrangement joins TRBV12-3 or TRBV12-4 to TRBJ1-1; D is unresolved. Trimming removed 2 bases at V and 1 base at J, with 5 bases between. This CDR3 has 13 residues. For the CDR3, the DNA is TGTGCCAGCAGTTTACAGGCGAACACTGAAGCTTTCTTT. Protein: CASSLQANTEAFF.

The sample holds many counts of this clonotype. The V and J genes are TRBV2 and TRBJ2-7; a possible D gene is TRBD1 (5 bases). The CDR3 covers 13 residues. CDR1 is SNHLY and CDR2 is FYNNEI in the germline V gene. Trimming cost V 5 bases and J 5 bases, with 13 bases left between them. In DNA form, the CDR3 reads TGTGCCAGCAGTTCCGCAGGGATGGACGAGCAGTACTTC. This gives the protein CASSSAGMDEQYF.

The V and J genes are TRBV11-2 and TRBJ1-1; D is undetermined. V was trimmed by 0 bases and J by 1 base, leaving 3 bases between them. This CDR3 has 13 residues. Germline CDR1 reads SGHAT; CDR2 reads FQNNGV. CDR3 sequence (DNA): TGTGCCAGCAGCTTAGATGAGAACACTGAAGCTTTCTTT. As protein: CASSLDENTEAFF.

This clonotype was found a few times. The chain is built from TRBV12-3 or TRBV12-4 and TRBJ2-2; D might be TRBD1 or TRBD2, each matching 6 bases. The CDR3 consists of 16 residues. With 1 base removed from V and 6 bases from J, the gap between germline ends came to 15 bases. The CDR3 loop reads CASSLGRGSLPGELFF. The CDR3 DNA sequence: TGTGCCAGCAGTTTAGGGAGGGGGAGTCTCCCCGGGGAGCTGTTTTTT.

The rearrangement uses TRBV3-1 and TRBJ2-3, with D hard to call. The germline V gene has CDR1 LGHDT and CDR2 YNNKEL (reference sequence). V lost 0 bases, J lost 6 bases, and 4 bases lay in between. The CDR3 spans 12 residues. CDR3 sequence reads: CASSQDWDTQYF. The CDR3 DNA reads as TGTGCCAGCAGCCAAGATTGGGATACGCAGTATTTT.

V and J are TRBV12-3 or TRBV12-4 and TRBJ1-4; D call uncertain. The CDR3 is made up of 15 amino acids. The ends were cut back, 4 bases at V and 7 bases at J, with 16 bases in the middle. The CDR3 reads CASSSGQGGREKLFF. For the CDR3, the DNA is TGTGCCAGCAGTTCGGGCCAAGGAGGCCGTGAAAAACTGTTTTTT.

This clonotype has more than one count but fewer than ten. V usage is TRBV10-1 and J usage is TRBJ1-2; no firm D call. Trimming pared 0 bases from V and 0 bases from J, leaving 2 bases between. Germline lookup yields CDR1 WNHNN and CDR2 SYGVQD (reference sequence). CDR3 length equals 13 residues. The CDR3: CASSESANYGYTF. The CDR3 DNA is TGCGCCAGCAGTGAGTCGGCTAACTATGGCTACACCTTC.

This clonotype was recorded many times. Germline is not matched at one junction end, which may reflect a read error. CDR3 sequence reads: CASSPRLVGEQFF. Here the CDR3 DNA reads TGTGCTAGCAGCCCAAGACTAGTTGGTGAGCAGTTCTTC. The chain carries TRBV7-7 and TRBJ2-1; a possible D gene is TRBD2 (6 bases). Germline CDR1 reads SSHAT; CDR2 reads FNYEAQ (reference sequence). The CDR3 runs to 13 residues.

This clonotype has only a few counts. This chain uses TRBV29-1 with TRBJ1-1; D is unclear. In germline, CDR1 is SQVTM, CDR2 ANQGSEA. V gave up 4 bases and J gave up 0 bases, with 12 bases separating them. The CDR3 covers 14 residues. This CDR3 is CSVGTSRVNTEAFF. The CDR3 DNA sequence: TGCAGCGTTGGCACATCCCGCGTGAACACTGAAGCTTTCTTT.

This rearrangement joins TRBV6-2 or TRBV6-3 to TRBJ2-7; 14 bases map to TRBD2. The CDR3 has 16 residues. V lost 2 bases and J lost 7; bases outside the gene matches: 7. Germline CDR1 MNHEY, CDR2 SVGEGT. The CDR3 is CASSYRTSGRYREQYF. The CDR3 DNA is TGTGCCAGCAGTTACCGGACTAGCGGGAGGTATCGGGAGCAGTACTTC.

This clonotype was seen ten or more times. The rearrangement uses TRBV9 and TRBJ2-4; tentatively, D is TRBD2 (6 bases). Trimming pared 4 bases from V and 6 bases from J, leaving 11 bases between. CDR1 SGDLS and CDR2 YYNGEE come from the germline V gene. This CDR3 spans 13 amino acids. In DNA, the CDR3 is TGTGCCAGCAGCCCATCCGGGGGAAACATTCAGTACTTC. Protein sequence: CASSPSGGNIQYF.

This clonotype was counted a few times. The chain carries TRBV18 and TRBJ1-2; TRBD1 is a possible D gene (5 bases). Germline V gene sequence: CDR1 KGHSH, CDR2 LQKENI. The CDR3 spans 13 residues. V lost 0 bases, J lost 4 bases, and 6 bases lay in between. CDR3 in amino acids: CASSPPGTYGYTF. The CDR3, as DNA: TGTGCCAGCTCACCACCTGGGACCTATGGCTACACCTTC.

This clonotype has ten or more counts. The rearrangement joins TRBV4-3 to TRBJ2-3, with D possibly being TRBD1 (6 bases). The CDR3 totals 18 residues. Trimming left V 0 bases short and J 0 bases short, with 16 bases between. Germline V lookup: CDR1 LGHNA, CDR2 YSLEER. The CDR3 region has the DNA TGCGCCAGCAGCCAAGACAGGGGAAGCTATTCAAGCACAGATACGCAGTATTTT. Translating it yields CASSQDRGSYSSTDTQYF.

This clonotype was picked up a small number of times. This chain uses TRBV20-1 with TRBJ2-7; TRBD1 might be the D (6 bases). The CDR3 has 14 residues. V shed 3 bases and J shed 1 base, with 13 bases lying between them. Germline V gene lookup returns CDR1 DFQATT and CDR2 SNEGSKA (reference sequence). CDR3 nucleotides: TGCAGTGCTAGTAATAGGGACACTTCCTACGAGCAGTACTTC. It is translated as CSASNRDTSYEQYF.

This clonotype was counted between two and nine times. This chain uses TRBV30 with TRBJ2-1; D unclear. V was trimmed by 1 base and J by 6 bases, leaving 13 bases between them. This CDR3 contains 14 residues. From germline, CDR1 is GTSNPN and CDR2 SVGIG (reference sequence). CDR3 sequence reads: CAWSGGSALNEQFF. CDR3 nucleotides: TGTGCCTGGAGTGGAGGATCGGCCCTCAATGAGCAGTTCTTC.

The V gene is TRBV6-6, the J gene TRBJ2-5; 8 bases map to TRBD2. The V segment lost 4 bases and the J segment 5 bases; nucleotides outside the gene matches: 6. The CDR3 contains 14 residues. Per germline, CDR1 MNHNY and CDR2 SVGAGI (reference sequence). CDR3 nucleotides: TGTGCCAGCAGTTTTCCCGGGGGGGGTGAGACCCAGTACTTC. Protein sequence: CASSFPGGGETQYF.

This clonotype has a count of ten or more. The chain combines TRBV29-1 with TRBJ2-6; the D call may be TRBD1 or TRBD2 (5 bases each). V shed 7 bases and J shed 0 bases, with 10 bases lying between them. The germline V gene has CDR1 SQVTM and CDR2 ANQGSEA. The CDR3 extends over 14 amino acids. For the CDR3, the DNA is TGCAGCGGGGGAGACAGCTCTGGGGCCAACGTCCTGACTTTC. As protein: CSGGDSSGANVLTF.

This clonotype was seen many times. The rearrangement joins TRBV15 to TRBJ2-1, with a weak D call TRBD1 (5 bases). V was shortened by 6 bases and J by 5 bases, with 11 bases between the two germline ends. The CDR3 loop spans 13 amino acids. CDR1 is LNHNV and CDR2 is YYDKDF in the germline V gene (reference sequence). Here the CDR3 reads CATSLLGHNEQFF. Here the CDR3 DNA reads TGTGCCACCAGTCTCCTGGGGCACAATGAGCAGTTCTTC. Complete variable domain (other parts from reference TRBV15 and TRBJ2-1): DAMVIQNPRYQVTQFGKPVTLSCSQTLNHNVMYWYQQKSSQAPKLLFHYYDKDFNNEADTPDNFQSRRPNTSFCFLDIRSPGLGDTAMYLCATSLLGHNEQFFGPGTRLTVL.

This clonotype has a count of ten or more. V usage is TRBV5-1 and J usage is TRBJ1-1; 7 nucleotides agree with TRBD1. Germline assignment: CDR1 SGHRS and CDR2 YFSETQ. Trimming took 0 bases from V and 8 from J; bases not matched to a gene: 4. The CDR3 runs 13 residues. The CDR3 nucleotides read TGCGCCAGCAGCTTGGAAGGGGGCGGCGAAGCTTTCTTT. Protein sequence: CASSLEGGGEAFF. The whole variable domain, remainder taken from reference TRBV5-1 and TRBJ1-1, is KAGVTQTPRYLIKTRGQQVTLSCSPISGHRSVSWYQQTPGQGLQFLFEYFSETQRNKGNFPGRFSGRQFSNSRSEMNVSTLELGDSALYLCASSLEGGGEAFFGQGTRLTVV.

Concerning this clonotype itself: The junction does not match germline at one end; this may be a read error. The chain uses TRBV20-1 and TRBJ1-2; no clear D gene. Germline V gives CDR1 DFQATT, CDR2 SNEGSKA (reference sequence). This CDR3 has 13 residues. CDR3 loop: CGASPDLNYGYTF. The DNA of the CDR3 is TGCGGTGCTAGCCCCGATCTTAACTATGGCTACACCTTC.

This clonotype was picked up a small number of times. The rearrangement joins TRBV18 to TRBJ2-2, with 11 bases that match TRBD2. The CDR3 has 15 residues. Germline loops: CDR1 KGHSH, CDR2 LQKENI. The junction had 4 bases not matched to a gene; V was cut back by 6 bases and J by 4 bases. CDR3 in DNA: TGTGCCAGCTCCGCGGGACTAGCGGCCACCGGGGAGCTGTTTTTT. Protein product: CASSAGLAATGELFF. Full variable domain (outside the CDR3, taken from reference TRBV18 and TRBJ2-2): NAGVMQNPRHLVRRRGQEARLRCSPMKGHSHVYWYRQLPEEGLKFMVYLQKENIIDESGMPKERFSAEFPKEGPSILRIQQVVRGDSAAYFCASSAGLAATGELFFGEGSRLTVL.